This T cell receptor (beta chain) was found in a study of early T cells in non-severe SARS-CoV-2 infection listed by TCRdb under 2021. Notes on the research overall: Bulk RNA from unsorted whole blood was used for TCR sequencing, so alpha and beta chains could not be paired. Overall results and qualifications from the work: VDJdb matching was skewed toward anti-spike CD8 responses and likely underestimated virus-specific expansions, missing private and CD4 specificities.

Set within a cohort of healthcare workers in London, UK, this nested case-control study involved weekly PCR testing of nasopharyngeal swabs along with blood sampling. Between 23 and 31 March 2020, the week of the UK lockdown, healthcare workers were enrolled and then followed up weekly for as long as 16 weeks. Based on the germline V gene (reference sequence), the CDR1 and CDR2 sequences are DFQATT and SNEGSKA. The CDR3 spans 12 residues, from the cysteine through the phenylalanine. The entry retains the CDR3 DNA only, 36 bases that are in frame from base 1. The junction shows trimming of 6 bases on V and 6 bases on J, and the gene matches do not reach 2 bases of it. Library construction relied on 5' RACE. Sequenced using a NextSeq 500. In the TCR library protocol, unique molecular identifiers were attached to individual cDNA molecules to correct for PCR bias and sequencing error. Both TCR alpha and beta chains were sequenced, and tight co-correlation was observed between alpha and beta sequence abundances in each sample. The paper's data handling went like this. Decombinator V4 was used to annotate the V gene, J gene and CDR3 of the TCR sequences. Expanded TCRs were defined as changing significantly between any two time points under a Poisson model with p below 0.0001. TCR abundances were normalised to the total number of TCRs sequenced per sample and were expressed as counts per million. MAIT TCRs were defined by TRAV1-2 paired with TRAJ12, TRAJ20 or TRAJ33, and iNKT TCRs by TRAV10 paired with TRAJ18. VDJdb, accessed on 1 November 2021, was searched for TCRs annotated for CMV, EBV and SARS-CoV-2, and TCRs annotated for more than one antigen were excluded. The public reads were reprocessed in TCRdb via fastp at Q25 and MiXCR, keeping in-frame beta chains. Each CDR3 protein appears once, grouped with its most common genes and DNA. The V and J calls shown here were made by TCRdb, not taken from the authors' results. The sample has about 100,000 distinct CDR3 sequences on record, 13% of them singletons. Clones ranked in the top ten supply around 2% of the sample.

This clonotype was picked up many times. Its antigen is unknown. No clone much larger than this one lies a single base away; base qualities are absent. Specimen: whole blood. The clonotype originates from an adult who was a healthcare worker with PCR-confirmed SARS-CoV-2 infection or an uninfected control (not recorded which). The sequence links TRBV20-1 to TRBJ1-1; 12 bases in the junction line up with TRBD1. Read as DNA, the sequence is TGCAGTGCGGGACAGGGGGCCTCTGAAGCTTTCTTT. Protein translation: CSAGQGASEAFF.